The rows below give T cell receptor beta chains drawn from one sample of a study of shared clonotypes between healthy human individuals. Measured with immunoSEQ multiplex PCR; TCRdb has only the in-frame clones, and not every one. Of roughly 1,500,000 clones listed, about 98.5% are singletons. The source material was naive CD4+ T cells sorted from blood. Receptors originate from a man under 40 in good health. CDR3s include the opening cysteine and the closing phenylalanine or tryptophan. A D gene is named only where the DNA matches it firmly. Only part of the rows carry a size: once, few, many, or a class if the clone is expanded.

TRBJ1-1	NA	TRBV7-9	14	NA	TGTGCCAGCAGCTTAAGACAGAAGAACACTGAAGCTTTCTTT	CASSLRQKNTEAFF
TRBJ1-5	NA	TRBV6-1	13	NA	TGTGCCAGCAGATCCGCGGGGGGTCAGCCCCAGCATTTT	CASRSAGGQPQHF
TRBJ1-1	NA	TRBV18	14	NA	TGTGCCAGCTCACCATCGACAGTTTTCACTGAAGCTTTCTTT	CASSPSTVFTEAFF
TRBJ2-1	once	TRBV15	17	TRBD2	TGTGCCACCAGCAGGGGTAACCCGGGACTAGCGGGATATGAGCAGTTCTTC	CATSRGNPGLAGYEQFF
TRBJ2-3	NA	TRBV18	16	TRBD2	TGTGCCAGCTCACCACCGGGCGGGAGGGCGTCAGATACGCAGTATTTT	CASSPPGGRASDTQYF
TRBJ2-1	once	TRBV5-5	12	NA	TGTGCCAGCAGCTTGGGGGACTGGGGGAAGTTCTTC	CASSLGDWGKFF
TRBJ1-2	NA	TRBV19	13	NA	TGTGCCAGTAGTATTGGCAGGGGCTATGGCTACACCTTC	CASSIGRGYGYTF
TRBJ1-2	NA	TRBV6-5	14	NA	TGTGCCAGCAGTACAACGCCGGGGGCAAATGGCTACACCTTC	CASSTTPGANGYTF
TRBJ2-1	once	TRBV18	16	TRBD1	TGTGCCAGCTCACCGGGGACAGGGGGCTTATACAATGAGCAGTTCTTC	CASSPGTGGLYNEQFF
TRBJ2-1	NA	TRBV10-1	16	TRBD2	TGCGCCAGCAGTGAGTCGTCGAGCGGGAGGGGAAATGAGCAGTTCTTC	CASSESSSGRGNEQFF
TRBJ1-5	NA	TRBV27	14	NA	TGTGCCAGCAGTTTAGACTCCTCGAGTCAGCCCCAGCATTTT	CASSLDSSSQPQHF
TRBJ2-1	NA	TRBV27	13	NA	TGTGCCAGCAGTTTGATAGGGAATTGGGAGCAGTTCTTC	CASSLIGNWEQFF
TRBJ2-5	NA	TRBV7-9	12	NA	TGTGCCAGCAGCTTACGGGAAGAGACCCAGTACTTC	CASSLREETQYF
TRBJ2-5	NA	TRBV6-1	14	NA	TGTGCCAGCAGTAAGGGATTAGTCCAAGAGACCCAGTACTTC	CASSKGLVQETQYF
TRBJ2-1	NA	TRBV15	11	NA	TGTGCCACCAGGGAGAACAATGAGCAGTTCTTC	CATRENNEQFF
TRBJ2-4	NA	TRBV28	13	NA	TGTGCCAGCACCTTGTCGAGCTCAAACATTCAGTACTTC	CASTLSSSNIQYF
TRBJ2-3	once	TRBV18	14	NA	TGTGCCAGCTCACCAACCAGTAGCACAGATACGCAGTATTTT	CASSPTSSTDTQYF
TRBJ2-6	NA	TRBV30	14	NA	TGTGCCTGGCATTCGGTTGCTGGGGCCAACGTCCTGACTTTC	CAWHSVAGANVLTF
TRBJ1-2	once	TRBV7-8	13	NA	TGTGCCAGCAGCTTTTCAGAGGGAGGGGGCTACACCTTC	CASSFSEGGGYTF
TRBJ2-2	NA	TRBV5-1	17	TRBD1	TGCGCCAGCAGCGCCGAACCGACAGGGTCGGACACCGGGGAGCTGTTTTTT	CASSAEPTGSDTGELFF
TRBJ1-4	NA	TRBV5-1	14	NA	TGCGCCAGCAGCCTGGACAGCGTTAATGAAAAACTGTTTTTT	CASSLDSVNEKLFF
TRBJ1-2	NA	TRBV7-2	13	NA	TGTGCCAGCAGCTTGGGCCCACGGGGCGGCTACACCTTC	CASSLGPRGGYTF
TRBJ1-4	NA	TRBV5-5	14	TRBD1	TGTGCCAGCACCCGGGGACAGGGTGAAGAAAAACTGTTTTTT	CASTRGQGEEKLFF
TRBJ1-4	NA	TRBV4-2	17	NA	TGTGCCAGCAGCCAAGATACCTTGATGTCTAACGAGGAAAAACTGTTTTTT	CASSQDTLMSNEEKLFF
TRBJ2-7	NA	TRBV6-5	14	TRBD2	TGTGCCAGCAGTTACCGTGGACTAGCCTACGAGCAGTACTTC	CASSYRGLAYEQYF
TRBJ2-7	NA	TRBV6-6	13	NA	TGTGCCAGCAGTTTTGTGGGGAGAGGCGAGCAGTACTTC	CASSFVGRGEQYF
TRBJ2-2	NA	TRBV13	13	NA	TGTGCCAGCAGAAACAGGGTTCCCGGGGAGCTGTTTTTT	CASRNRVPGELFF
TRBJ1-1	NA	TRBV5-4	13	NA	TGTGCCAGCAGCTTGGGGACAGATACTGAAGCTTTCTTT	CASSLGTDTEAFF
TRBJ1-5	NA	TRBV27	13	NA	TGTGCCAGTACGGCCCGTAGGGGCCAGCCCCAGCATTTT	CASTARRGQPQHF
TRBJ2-1	NA	TRBV5-1	13	NA	TGCGCCAGCAGCTTGGGGGTTTTGGATGAGCAGTTCTTC	CASSLGVLDEQFF
TRBJ2-3	NA	TRBV11-2	16	TRBD2	TGTGCCAGCAGCCCTCTAGCGGGAGTGGACGCAGATACGCAGTATTTT	CASSPLAGVDADTQYF
TRBJ2-7	NA	TRBV9	15	NA	TGTGCCAGCAGCGGACGAGGGGGAGACATCTACGAGCAGTACTTC	CASSGRGGDIYEQYF
TRBJ2-1	NA	TRBV6-5	15	TRBD2	TGTGCCAGCAGTTACTCTGGCGGGAGGGGCGATGAGCAGTTCTTC	CASSYSGGRGDEQFF
TRBJ2-4	NA	TRBV5-1	14	TRBD1	TGCGCCAGCAGCCTGGGACAGGGGGAAAACATTCAGTACTTC	CASSLGQGENIQYF
TRBJ2-1	NA	TRBV2	16	TRBD2	TGTGCCAGCAAAGCTCAGCGGGAGTTTTCCTACAATGAGCAGTTCTTC	CASKAQREFSYNEQFF
TRBJ2-1	NA	TRBV9	14	TRBD2	TGTGCCAGCAGCGAGACTAGCTACTACAATGAGCAGTTCTTC	CASSETSYYNEQFF
TRBJ2-3	NA	TRBV6-5	14	TRBD1	TGTGCCAGCAGTCTCACAGGGGCCACAGATACGCAGTATTTT	CASSLTGATDTQYF
TRBJ2-6	NA	TRBV5-1	15	TRBD1	TGCGCCAGCAGACTGGACAGGGCTGGGGCCAACGTCCTGACTTTC	CASRLDRAGANVLTF
TRBJ2-5	NA	TRBV29-1	12	NA	TGCAGCGTTCGCAGGTACCAAGAGACCCAGTACTTC	CSVRRYQETQYF
TRBJ2-3	NA	TRBV5-1	14	NA	TGCGCCAGCACCTCGTTGGGTAGTTCAGATACGCAGTATTTT	CASTSLGSSDTQYF
TRBJ1-1	NA	TRBV10-3	14	TRBD1	TGTGCCATAGCCCGGGACAGGGGGCAGACTGAAGCTTTCTTT	CAIARDRGQTEAFF
TRBJ2-5	once	TRBV18	15	TRBD1	TGTGCCAGCTCACCAGGACAGGGGGCGGGAGAGACCCAGTACTTC	CASSPGQGAGETQYF
TRBJ2-7	NA	TRBV5-1	16	NA	TGCGCCAGCAGCTTGCCCACAGGTTTCCCCTCCTACGAGCAGTACTTC	CASSLPTGFPSYEQYF
TRBJ2-5	NA	TRBV7-2	13	TRBD1	TGTGCCAGCAGCCCGGACAGGCGCGAGACCCAGTACTTC	CASSPDRRETQYF
TRBJ2-2	NA	TRBV5-1	13	NA	TGCGCCACCTCGGGGGCCGGCACCGGGGAGCTGTTTTTT	CATSGAGTGELFF
TRBJ2-7	once	TRBV5-1	16	TRBD1	TGCGCCAGCAGCTTGGCCAGGACAGGGCCCTCCTACGAGCAGTACTTC	CASSLARTGPSYEQYF
TRBJ2-1	NA	TRBV10-1	14	NA	TGCGCCAGCAGTGATAAGCCTGCGGGCAATGAGCAGTTCTTC	CASSDKPAGNEQFF
TRBJ2-5	NA	TRBV18	12	NA	TGTGCCAGCTCAGGGACCCAAGAGACCCAGTACTTC	CASSGTQETQYF
TRBJ1-1	NA	TRBV14	15	TRBD1	TGTGCCAGCAGCCAGACAGGGGGCATGAACACTGAAGCTTTCTTT	CASSQTGGMNTEAFF
TRBJ1-3	once	TRBV9	17	NA	TGTGCCAGCAGCGTAGAGGGTGCGGGGGACTCTGGAAACACCATATATTTT	CASSVEGAGDSGNTIYF
TRBJ2-1	NA	TRBV10-1	13	TRBD2	TGCGCCAGCAGTGCTAGCGGGAGGAATGAGCAGTTCTTC	CASSASGRNEQFF
TRBJ2-1	once	TRBV7-2	18	TRBD1	TGTGCCAGCAGCGCGGGACAGGGGTCCTTTATGTCCTACAATGAGCAGTTCTTC	CASSAGQGSFMSYNEQFF
TRBJ2-1	once	TRBV28	15	TRBD2	TGTGCCAGCAGCTATAGAGGCGGGAGAAGCAATGAGCAGTTCTTC	CASSYRGGRSNEQFF
TRBJ2-7	NA	TRBV18	16	TRBD2	TGTGCCAGCTCACCTACCTCACTAGCGATCTCCTACGAGCAGTACTTC	CASSPTSLAISYEQYF
TRBJ2-7	NA	TRBV18	14	NA	TGTGCCAGCTCACCACCGAGGGGTCCCTACGAGCAGTACTTC	CASSPPRGPYEQYF
TRBJ2-1	NA	TRBV27	14	NA	TGTGCCAGCAGATACGTGGGACCGAACAATGAGCAGTTCTTC	CASRYVGPNNEQFF
TRBJ1-2	NA	TRBV5-5	16	TRBD1	TGTGCCAGCAGCGTACTACCGGGACAGCCCTTCTATGGCTACACCTTC	CASSVLPGQPFYGYTF
TRBJ2-2	once	TRBV27	15	TRBD2	TGTGCCAGCAGGATTAGCGGGAGTGGTACCGGGGAGCTGTTTTTT	CASRISGSGTGELFF
TRBJ2-2	NA	TRBV7-6	14	NA	TGTGCCAGCAGCTCTGGACTGAACACCGGGGAGCTGTTTTTT	CASSSGLNTGELFF
TRBJ2-7	NA	TRBV6-1	13	TRBD1	TGTGCCACCAGAGGGACAGGAAACTACGAGCAGTACTTC	CATRGTGNYEQYF